The text below deals with one T cell receptor (beta chain). Its antigen is not known. The data stem from a study of a mutant IDH1 vaccine in newly diagnosed glioma. As for the study in general: Treated patients showed a male proportion of approximately 62%, a female proportion of around 38%, and a mean age of approximately 40 years. Previous care, which was radiotherapy, temozolomide, or both, most often involved both. Study-wide results and caveats: Pseudoprogression seemed unlinked to shifts in top peripheral T cell clonotypes.

Germline V gives CDR1 MGHDK, CDR2 SYGVNS. The length of the CDR3 is 12 residues. V shed 3 bases and J shed 3 bases, with 0 bases lying between them. The time point was: week 47, end of study. Doses comprised 300 ug of mutant IDH1 20-mer peptide each, plus topical imiquimod. Here immunoSEQ multiplex PCR was the method, and the copy in TCRdb shows in-frame clones only, minus some. Of approximately 50,000 clones in the sample, 75% to 90% were seen once. This clonotype originated in a woman in her 50s with glioma. V gene TRBV25-1 combines with J gene TRBJ1-6; D is undetermined. The specimen comprised PBMCs, sampled from a glioma patient whose treatment included an IDH1 peptide vaccine. The CDR3 loop reads CASSDYNSPLHF. CDR3 bases: TGTGCCAGCAGTGACTATAATTCACCCCTCCACTTT.